This T cell receptor beta chain was recorded in a study of T cells in women clearing cervical HPV infection. For this clone: With the read ending 3 residues before the CDR3 end, the germline J gene is used to fill in that end.

Some clones are missing from TCRdb's copy, which holds only in-frame ones; the method was immunoSEQ multiplex PCR. Its table lists 25,000 to 35,000 clones. Per germline, CDR1 DFQATT and CDR2 SNEGSKA (reference sequence). Trimming removed 0 bases from V and 4 bases from J; junction bases left unmatched: 2. CDR3 length equals 13 residues. The sequence came from a woman aged 18 to 75 with a cervical HPV16 infection that either progressed to CIN3+ or cleared (not recorded which). The chain carries TRBV20-1 and TRBJ2-5, with 7 bases fitting TRBD1. Sequencing was carried out using blood buffy coat. The CDR3 region is CSAREGGLETQYF. The DNA read from the CDR3 is TGCAGTGCTAGAGAAGGGGGCTTAGAGACC.